The rows below give T cell receptor beta chains drawn from one sample of a study of CD8 T cells in ankylosing spondylitis. A single record per CDR3 protein comes from TCRdb applying MiXCR to the 5' RACE reads. The sample holds some 200,000 distinct CDR3 sequences, 18% seen once. Sequencing used blood, either unsorted or a sorted T cell fraction (not recorded which). Every receptor here comes from a male donor aged 5 to 30 with ankylosing spondylitis or in good health (not recorded which). Each CDR3 is given with its conserved first and last residue. D genes are given only for firm matches. Rows may omit the clone size; those that give it use once, few, many or a size class.

v_call	cdr3_length	j_call	d_call	clone_size	cdr3_aa	cdr3_nt
TRBV7-8	13	TRBJ2-5	.	many	CASSVQGRETQYF	TGTGCCAGCAGCGTACAGGGAAGAGAGACCCAGTACTTC
TRBV5-8	13	TRBJ2-7	.	many	CASRNRELYEQYF	TGTGCCAGCAGAAACAGGGAGCTCTACGAGCAGTACTTC
TRBV7-3	15	TRBJ2-1	.	.	CASSQAGTPLNEQFF	TGTGCCAGCAGCCAAGCCGGGACACCTCTCAATGAGCAGTTCTTC
TRBV11-2	16	TRBJ2-7	.	many	CASSLRVGGLSYEQYF	TGTGCCAGCAGCTTAAGGGTCGGGGGCCTCTCCTACGAGCAGTACTTC
TRBV18	13	TRBJ1-1	.	many	CASSPQRDTEAFF	TGTGCCAGCTCACCCCAGCGGGACACTGAAGCTTTCTTT
TRBV20-1	17	TRBJ2-2	TRBD2	.	CSARPGTSVANTGELFF	TGCAGTGCTAGACCCGGGACTAGCGTAGCGAACACCGGGGAGCTGTTTTTT
TRBV7-9	15	TRBJ2-7	TRBD2	many	CASSTRNLAGGEQYF	TGTGCCAGCAGCACCCGCAACCTAGCGGGAGGTGAGCAGTACTTC
TRBV5-1	15	TRBJ2-1	TRBD1	many	CASSRGQGSYNEQFF	TGCGCCAGCAGCCGGGGACAGGGCTCCTACAATGAGCAGTTCTTC
TRBV6-5	12	TRBJ2-7	.	many	CASRDSLYEQYF	TGTGCCAGCAGGGACAGCCTCTACGAGCAGTACTTC
TRBV11-3	17	TRBJ2-6	.	.	CASSPRMGGPGANVLTF	TGTGCCAGCAGCCCCCGGATGGGGGGCCCTGGGGCCAACGTCCTGACTTTC
TRBV28	13	TRBJ1-2	TRBD1	.	CASSFQGAQGYTF	TGTGCCAGCAGTTTCCAGGGGGCGCAGGGCTACACCTTC
TRBV7-6	15	TRBJ2-5	.	few	CASSLGSATQETQYF	TGTGCCAGCAGCTTAGGGTCAGCAACGCAAGAGACCCAGTACTTC
TRBV18	14	TRBJ2-7	TRBD1	.	CASSPGQEGYEQYF	TGTGCCAGCTCACCGGGACAGGAAGGCTACGAGCAGTACTTC
TRBV29-1	12	TRBJ2-1	TRBD2	many	CSGWGLAGEEFF	TGCAGCGGGTGGGGACTAGCGGGAGAGGAGTTCTTC
TRBV20-1	17	TRBJ2-5	TRBD2	.	CSARVAGGSLDQETQYF	TGCAGTGCTAGAGTTGCGGGAGGTTCCTTAGATCAAGAGACCCAGTACTTC
TRBV29-1	12	TRBJ2-7	.	many	CSAMGRDYEQYF	TGCAGCGCGATGGGACGGGACTACGAGCAGTACTTC
TRBV7-2	15	TRBJ2-5	.	many	CASSLAGGQQETQYF	TGTGCCAGCAGCTTAGCCGGGGGTCAGCAAGAGACCCAGTACTTC
TRBV20-1	16	TRBJ2-1	.	.	CSAPNVGGLGPYEQFF	TGCAGTGCGCCCAATGTGGGGGGGCTCGGCCCTTATGAGCAGTTCTTC
TRBV7-6	17	TRBJ2-1	TRBD2	many	CHSNYHSGRSTVYEQFF	TGTCACAGCAACTATCATAGCGGGAGGTCAACAGTCTATGAGCAGTTCTTC
TRBV20-1	11	TRBJ2-3	.	many	CSASGTDTQYF	TGCAGTGCTAGTGGCACAGATACGCAGTATTTT